A selection of T cell receptor beta chains follows, all from one sample in a study of cytomegalovirus exposure and HLA in healthy donors. Using immunoSEQ multiplex PCR, the repertoire was profiled, and TCRdb retains in-frame clones only, with some absent. The sample shows 250,000 to 350,000 clones, roughly 80% of them seen only once. Sequencing was performed on PBMCs. The receptors were sampled from a girl aged 2-10 years in good health and CMV-seronegative. The CDR3 runs from the conserved cysteine through the conserved F or W. Fields, in order: CDR3 DNA, CDR3 protein, clone size, V gene, D gene, CDR3 length, J gene. The D gene is left open where the match is weak. The listing skips clone size in some rows; elsewhere it reads once, few, many or a size class.

cdr3_nt: TGTGCCAGTACCCAGACAGGGGCGAACACTGAAGCTTTCTTT
cdr3_aa: CASTQTGANTEAFF
clone_size: NA
v_call: TRBV19
d_call: TRBD1
cdr3_length: 14
j_call: TRBJ1-1

cdr3_nt: TGTGCCAGCCAAAAAGACAGTTCCTATAATTCACCCCTCCACTTT
cdr3_aa: CASQKDSSYNSPLHF
clone_size: NA
v_call: TRBV27
d_call: NA
cdr3_length: 15
j_call: TRBJ1-6

cdr3_nt: TGTGCCAGCAGCCCACAGGGTAACACTGAAGCTTTCTTT
cdr3_aa: CASSPQGNTEAFF
clone_size: NA
v_call: TRBV9
d_call: NA
cdr3_length: 13
j_call: TRBJ1-1

cdr3_nt: TGTGCCAGCAACCCGGGGGGGGGAATTAGGACTGAAGCTTTCTTT
cdr3_aa: CASNPGGGIRTEAFF
clone_size: NA
v_call: TRBV4-2
d_call: NA
cdr3_length: 15
j_call: TRBJ1-1

cdr3_nt: TGTTCCAGCAGCACAAGCCGGGACAGGGCGCGCTACACTGAAGCTTTCTTT
cdr3_aa: CSSSTSRDRARYTEAFF
clone_size: NA
v_call: TRBV7-9
d_call: TRBD1
cdr3_length: 17
j_call: TRBJ1-1

cdr3_nt: TGTGCCACCAAACAGGGGGACCTCTTACGAGAGCAGTACTTC
cdr3_aa: CATKQGDLLREQYF
clone_size: NA
v_call: TRBV6-4
d_call: TRBD1
cdr3_length: 14
j_call: TRBJ2-7

cdr3_nt: TGCAGCGCTCTAGCATCCTACGAGCAGTACTTC
cdr3_aa: CSALASYEQYF
clone_size: NA
v_call: TRBV29-1
d_call: NA
cdr3_length: 11
j_call: TRBJ2-7

cdr3_nt: TGTGCCAGCATCGGGCAGGGGATCACAGATACGCAGTATTTT
cdr3_aa: CASIGQGITDTQYF
clone_size: NA
v_call: TRBV2
d_call: NA
cdr3_length: 14
j_call: TRBJ2-3

cdr3_nt: TGTGCCAGCAGCTTCGGACTAGCAATCACAGATACGCAGTATTTT
cdr3_aa: CASSFGLAITDTQYF
clone_size: NA
v_call: TRBV5-8
d_call: TRBD2
cdr3_length: 15
j_call: TRBJ2-3

cdr3_nt: TGTGCTAGTGGTTCCCCGGACAGGGGGTTCACCGGGGAGCTGTTTTTT
cdr3_aa: CASGSPDRGFTGELFF
clone_size: NA
v_call: TRBV12-5
d_call: TRBD1
cdr3_length: 16
j_call: TRBJ2-2

cdr3_nt: TGTGCCAGCAGCCTACGACTAGAAAGTTACGAGCAGTACTTC
cdr3_aa: CASSLRLESYEQYF
clone_size: once
v_call: TRBV5-4
d_call: NA
cdr3_length: 14
j_call: TRBJ2-7

cdr3_nt: TGCGCCAGCAGCCTTCGCCGAGGTGGGACAGATACGCAGTATTTT
cdr3_aa: CASSLRRGGTDTQYF
clone_size: few
v_call: TRBV10-2
d_call: NA
cdr3_length: 15
j_call: TRBJ2-3

cdr3_nt: TGTGCCAGCAGCACAGCGGACGGCGAGCAGTACTTC
cdr3_aa: CASSTADGEQYF
clone_size: few
v_call: TRBV2
d_call: NA
cdr3_length: 12
j_call: TRBJ2-7

cdr3_nt: TGTGCCAGCAGCTTACAGGGGATCTGGAACACCATATATTTT
cdr3_aa: CASSLQGIWNTIYF
clone_size: few
v_call: TRBV7-8
d_call: NA
cdr3_length: 14
j_call: TRBJ1-3

cdr3_nt: TGTGCCAGCAGTGAAGCAAGGGAACAGGACAGAAATAATCAGCCCCAGCATTTT
cdr3_aa: CASSEAREQDRNNQPQHF
clone_size: NA
v_call: TRBV6-1
d_call: NA
cdr3_length: 18
j_call: TRBJ1-5

cdr3_nt: TGTGCCAGCAGTTTAGGGGGGATCGGGGAGACCCAGTACTTC
cdr3_aa: CASSLGGIGETQYF
clone_size: NA
v_call: TRBV28
d_call: NA
cdr3_length: 14
j_call: TRBJ2-5

cdr3_nt: TGTGCCAGCAGCCCAATAACGTCGGTTGAAAAACTGTTTTTT
cdr3_aa: CASSPITSVEKLFF
clone_size: NA
v_call: TRBV7-9
d_call: NA
cdr3_length: 14
j_call: TRBJ1-4

cdr3_nt: TGTGCCAGCGGGGCTCGCCAAGAGACCCAGTACTTC
cdr3_aa: CASGARQETQYF
clone_size: NA
v_call: TRBV2
d_call: NA
cdr3_length: 12
j_call: TRBJ2-5

cdr3_nt: TGTGCCAGCAGTGGACGGGGAAGACATAGCAATCAGCCCCAGCATTTT
cdr3_aa: CASSGRGRHSNQPQHF
clone_size: NA
v_call: TRBV6-6
d_call: NA
cdr3_length: 16
j_call: TRBJ1-5

cdr3_nt: TGTGCCAGCAGCCCTTGGGTCGGGACAGAATCCTTCTACGAGCAGTACTTC
cdr3_aa: CASSPWVGTESFYEQYF
clone_size: NA
v_call: TRBV7-8
d_call: TRBD1
cdr3_length: 17
j_call: TRBJ2-7

cdr3_nt: TGTGCCAGCAGCTTCGGGGGGGGATCCTACAATGAGCAGTTCTTC
cdr3_aa: CASSFGGGSYNEQFF
clone_size: NA
v_call: TRBV7-9
d_call: TRBD2
cdr3_length: 15
j_call: TRBJ2-1

cdr3_nt: TGTGCCAGCAGCCCAACTAGCGGGAATGAGCAGTTCTTC
cdr3_aa: CASSPTSGNEQFF
clone_size: NA
v_call: TRBV11-2
d_call: TRBD2
cdr3_length: 13
j_call: TRBJ2-1

cdr3_nt: TGTGCCAGCAGCTTAACGCGGGAGAACAATGAGCAGTTCTTC
cdr3_aa: CASSLTRENNEQFF
clone_size: few
v_call: TRBV7-3
d_call: TRBD2
cdr3_length: 14
j_call: TRBJ2-1

cdr3_nt: TGTGCCAGCAGCTTATTAGGGACTAGCGATCAAGAGACCCAGTACTTC
cdr3_aa: CASSLLGTSDQETQYF
clone_size: NA
v_call: TRBV7-8
d_call: TRBD2
cdr3_length: 16
j_call: TRBJ2-5

cdr3_nt: TGTGCCAGCAGTTTTAAACGGTCTAGTCCTGAAGCTTTCTTT
cdr3_aa: CASSFKRSSPEAFF
clone_size: NA
v_call: TRBV27
d_call: NA
cdr3_length: 14
j_call: TRBJ1-1

cdr3_nt: TGTGCCAGCAGTTTATTGGGAGGGAGGACCTATAATTCACCCCTCCACTTT
cdr3_aa: CASSLLGGRTYNSPLHF
clone_size: NA
v_call: TRBV28
d_call: NA
cdr3_length: 17
j_call: TRBJ1-6

cdr3_nt: TGTGCCAGCAGCTTAGTACAGGGGGCCCACGAGCAGTACTTC
cdr3_aa: CASSLVQGAHEQYF
clone_size: NA
v_call: TRBV7-2
d_call: TRBD1
cdr3_length: 14
j_call: TRBJ2-7